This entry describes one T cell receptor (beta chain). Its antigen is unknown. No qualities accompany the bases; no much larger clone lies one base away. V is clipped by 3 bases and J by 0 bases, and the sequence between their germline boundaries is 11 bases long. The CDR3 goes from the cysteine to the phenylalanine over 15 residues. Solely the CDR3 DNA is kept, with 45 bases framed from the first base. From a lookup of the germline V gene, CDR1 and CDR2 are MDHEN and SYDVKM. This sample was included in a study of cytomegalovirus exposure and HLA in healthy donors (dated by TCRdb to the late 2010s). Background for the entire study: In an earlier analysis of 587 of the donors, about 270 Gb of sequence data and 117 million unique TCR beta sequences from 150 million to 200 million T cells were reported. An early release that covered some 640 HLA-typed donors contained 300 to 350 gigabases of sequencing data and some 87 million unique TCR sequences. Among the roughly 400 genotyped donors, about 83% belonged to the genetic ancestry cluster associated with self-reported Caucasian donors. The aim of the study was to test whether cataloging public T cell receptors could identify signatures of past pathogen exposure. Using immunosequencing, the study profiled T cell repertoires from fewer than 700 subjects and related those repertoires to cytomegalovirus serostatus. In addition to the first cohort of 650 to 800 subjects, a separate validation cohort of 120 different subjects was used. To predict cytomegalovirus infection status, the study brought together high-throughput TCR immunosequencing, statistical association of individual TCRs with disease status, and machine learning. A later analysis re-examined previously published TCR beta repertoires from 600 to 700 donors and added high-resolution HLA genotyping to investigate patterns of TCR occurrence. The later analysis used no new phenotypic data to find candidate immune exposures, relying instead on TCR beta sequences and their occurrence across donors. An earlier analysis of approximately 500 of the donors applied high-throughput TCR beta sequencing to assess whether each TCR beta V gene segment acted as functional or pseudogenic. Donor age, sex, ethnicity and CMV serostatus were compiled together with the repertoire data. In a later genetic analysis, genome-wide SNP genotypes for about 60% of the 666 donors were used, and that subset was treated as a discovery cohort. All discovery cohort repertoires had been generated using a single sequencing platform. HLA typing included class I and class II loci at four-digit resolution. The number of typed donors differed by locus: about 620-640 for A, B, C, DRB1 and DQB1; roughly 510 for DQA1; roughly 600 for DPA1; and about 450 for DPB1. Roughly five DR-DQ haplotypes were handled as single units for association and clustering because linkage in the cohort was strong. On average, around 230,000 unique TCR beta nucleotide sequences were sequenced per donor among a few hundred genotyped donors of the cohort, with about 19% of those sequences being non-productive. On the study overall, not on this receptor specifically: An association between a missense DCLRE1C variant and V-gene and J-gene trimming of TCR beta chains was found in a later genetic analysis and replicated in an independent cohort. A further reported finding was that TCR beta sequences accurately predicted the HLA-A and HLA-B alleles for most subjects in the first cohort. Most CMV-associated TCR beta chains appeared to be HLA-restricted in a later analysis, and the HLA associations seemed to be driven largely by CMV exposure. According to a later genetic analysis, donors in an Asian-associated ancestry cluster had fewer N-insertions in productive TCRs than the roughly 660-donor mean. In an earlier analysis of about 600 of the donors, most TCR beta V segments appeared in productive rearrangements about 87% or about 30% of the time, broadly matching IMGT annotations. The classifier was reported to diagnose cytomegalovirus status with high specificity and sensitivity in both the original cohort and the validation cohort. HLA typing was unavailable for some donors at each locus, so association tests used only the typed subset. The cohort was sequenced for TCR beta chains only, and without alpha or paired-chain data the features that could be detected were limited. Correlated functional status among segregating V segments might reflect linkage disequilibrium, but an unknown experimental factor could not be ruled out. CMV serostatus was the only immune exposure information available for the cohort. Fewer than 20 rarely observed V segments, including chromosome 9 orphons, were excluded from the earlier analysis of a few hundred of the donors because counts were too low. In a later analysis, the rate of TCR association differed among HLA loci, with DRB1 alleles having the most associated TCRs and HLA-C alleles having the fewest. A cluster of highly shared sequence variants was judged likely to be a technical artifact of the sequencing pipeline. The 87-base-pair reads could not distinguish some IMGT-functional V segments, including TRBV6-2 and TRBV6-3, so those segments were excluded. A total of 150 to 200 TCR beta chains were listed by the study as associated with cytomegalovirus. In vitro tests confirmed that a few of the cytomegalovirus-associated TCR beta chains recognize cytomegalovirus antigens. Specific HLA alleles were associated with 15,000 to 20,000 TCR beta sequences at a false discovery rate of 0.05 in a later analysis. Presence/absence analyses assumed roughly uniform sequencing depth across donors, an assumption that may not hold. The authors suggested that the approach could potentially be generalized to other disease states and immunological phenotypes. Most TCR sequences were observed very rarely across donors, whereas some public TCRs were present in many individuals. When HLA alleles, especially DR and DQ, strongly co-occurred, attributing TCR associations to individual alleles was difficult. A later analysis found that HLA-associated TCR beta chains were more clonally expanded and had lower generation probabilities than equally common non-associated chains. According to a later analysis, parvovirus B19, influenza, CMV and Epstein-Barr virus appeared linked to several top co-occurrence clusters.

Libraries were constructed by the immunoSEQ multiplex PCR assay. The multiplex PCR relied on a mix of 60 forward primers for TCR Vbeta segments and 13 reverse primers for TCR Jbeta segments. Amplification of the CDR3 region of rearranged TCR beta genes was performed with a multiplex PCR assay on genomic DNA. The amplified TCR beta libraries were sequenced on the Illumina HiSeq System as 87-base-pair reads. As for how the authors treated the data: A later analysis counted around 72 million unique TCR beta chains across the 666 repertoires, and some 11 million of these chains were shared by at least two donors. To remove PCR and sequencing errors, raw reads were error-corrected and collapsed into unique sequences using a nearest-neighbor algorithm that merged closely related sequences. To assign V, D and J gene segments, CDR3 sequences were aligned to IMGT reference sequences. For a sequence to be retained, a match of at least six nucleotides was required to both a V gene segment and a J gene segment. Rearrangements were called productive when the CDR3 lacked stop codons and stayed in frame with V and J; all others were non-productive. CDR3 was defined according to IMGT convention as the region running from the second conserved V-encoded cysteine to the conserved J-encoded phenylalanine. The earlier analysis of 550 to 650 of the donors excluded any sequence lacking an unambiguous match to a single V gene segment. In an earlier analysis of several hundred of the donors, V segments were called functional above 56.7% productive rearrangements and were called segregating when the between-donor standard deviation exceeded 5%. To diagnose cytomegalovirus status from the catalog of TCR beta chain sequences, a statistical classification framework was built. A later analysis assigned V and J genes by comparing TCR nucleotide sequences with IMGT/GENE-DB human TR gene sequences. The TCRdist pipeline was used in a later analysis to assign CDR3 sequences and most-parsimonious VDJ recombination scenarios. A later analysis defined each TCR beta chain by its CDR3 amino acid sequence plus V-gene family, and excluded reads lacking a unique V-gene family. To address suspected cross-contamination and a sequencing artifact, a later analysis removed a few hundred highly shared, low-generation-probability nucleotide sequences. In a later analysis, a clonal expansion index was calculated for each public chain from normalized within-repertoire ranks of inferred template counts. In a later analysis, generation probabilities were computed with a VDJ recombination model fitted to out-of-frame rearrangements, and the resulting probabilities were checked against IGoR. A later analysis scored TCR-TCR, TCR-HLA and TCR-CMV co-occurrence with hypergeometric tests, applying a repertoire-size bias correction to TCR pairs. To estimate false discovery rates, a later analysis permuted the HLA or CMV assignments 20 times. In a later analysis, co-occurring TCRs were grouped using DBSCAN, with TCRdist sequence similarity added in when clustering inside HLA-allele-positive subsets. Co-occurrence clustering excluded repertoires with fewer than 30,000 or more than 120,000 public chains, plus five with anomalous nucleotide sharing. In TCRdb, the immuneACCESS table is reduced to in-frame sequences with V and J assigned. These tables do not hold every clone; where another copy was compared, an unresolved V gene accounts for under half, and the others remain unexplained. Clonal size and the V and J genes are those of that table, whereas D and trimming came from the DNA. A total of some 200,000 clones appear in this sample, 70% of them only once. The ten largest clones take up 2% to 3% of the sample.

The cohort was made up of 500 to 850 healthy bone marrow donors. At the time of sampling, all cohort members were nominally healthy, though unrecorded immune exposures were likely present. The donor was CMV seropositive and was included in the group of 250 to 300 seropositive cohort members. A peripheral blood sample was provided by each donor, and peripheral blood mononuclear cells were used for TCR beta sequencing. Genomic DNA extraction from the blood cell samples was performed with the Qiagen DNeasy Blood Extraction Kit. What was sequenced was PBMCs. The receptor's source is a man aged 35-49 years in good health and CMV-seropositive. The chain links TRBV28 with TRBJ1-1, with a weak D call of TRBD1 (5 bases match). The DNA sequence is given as TGTGCCAGCAGTTTCGGCGTCAGGGTGAACACTGAAGCTTTCTTT. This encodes CASSFGVRVNTEAFF.